The 18 T cell receptor beta chains reported below all come from one sample, sequenced in a study of cytomegalovirus exposure and HLA in healthy donors (dated by TCRdb to about 2017). Library prep was done by the immunoSEQ multiplex PCR assay. The multiplex PCR relied on a mix of 60 forward primers for TCR Vbeta segments and 13 reverse primers for TCR Jbeta segments. TCRdb obtained this table from immuneACCESS and retained in-frame rearrangements with V and J assigned. These tables miss some clones; where compared with another copy, unresolved V genes account for less than half of the shortfall, and the remainder is unexplained. In this sample's table one finds about 130,000 clones. About 2.2% of the sample is held by the ten biggest clonotypes. Sequencing was performed on PBMCs. All receptors derive from a man aged 35 to 55 in good health and CMV-seronegative.

The chain couples TRBV10-3 to TRBJ2-2; TRBD1 matches at 7 bases. Germline lookup yields CDR1 ENHRY and CDR2 SYGVKD. Trimming cost V 10 bases and J 7 bases; bases outside gene matches: 9. The CDR3 runs 13 residues. The CDR3 DNA reads TGTGCCACCCGACAGGGCCTGGACGGGGAGCTGTTTTTT. Translating it yields CATRQGLDGELFF.

This chain uses TRBV6-5 with TRBJ1-5, with TRBD1 as a possible D gene (6 bases). Germline CDR1 MNHEY, CDR2 SVGAGI. This CDR3 comprises 13 residues. Trimming removed 7 bases at V and 6 bases at J, with 13 bases between. The CDR3 loop reads CASTIRRGQPQHF. The CDR3 DNA reads as TGTGCCAGCACCATCCGCAGGGGTCAGCCCCAGCATTTT.

The chain links TRBV5-4 to TRBJ2-7; the match to TRBD1 covers 7 bases. This CDR3 comprises 15 residues. V shed 0 bases and J 0 bases; nucleotides not matched to a gene: 3. Looked up from germline, CDR1 is SGHNT and CDR2 is YYREEE (reference sequence). The CDR3 protein is CASSLAGQISYEQYF. The CDR3 nucleotides are TGTGCCAGCAGCTTGGCGGGACAGATCTCCTACGAGCAGTACTTC.

The genes are TRBV10-3 and TRBJ1-2; 10 nucleotides agree with TRBD1. The CDR3 has 17 residues. V trimming: 5 bases; J trimming: 2 bases; junction bases outside the gene matches: 11. The germline V gene encodes CDR1 ENHRY and CDR2 SYGVKD. CDR3 nucleotides: TGTGCCATCAGTATCGGGACAGGGGCGTCGAAGAACTATGGCTACACCTTC. It yields the protein CAISIGTGASKNYGYTF.

The V and J genes are TRBV6-6 and TRBJ1-2, with D possibly being TRBD1 (6 bases). From germline, CDR1 is MNHNY and CDR2 SVGAGI (reference sequence). CDR3 length: 13 residues. V lost 3 bases and J 7 bases, leaving 12 bases between the germline ends. The DNA of the CDR3 is TGTGCCAGCAGTTATGCAGGGGCGAGTGGCTACACCTTC. Translating gives CASSYAGASGYTF.

The chain links TRBV19 to TRBJ2-5, with D unclear. There are 13 residues in the CDR3. Germline CDR1 LNHDA, CDR2 SQIVND (reference sequence). V was shortened by 3 bases and J by 2 bases, with 7 bases between the two germline ends. The CDR3 DNA is TGTGCCAGTAGTATTCGACAACAAGAGACCCAGTACTTC. Translating it yields CASSIRQQETQYF. The full variable domain, completed using reference TRBV19 and TRBJ2-5, is DGGITQSPKYLFRKEGQNVTLSCEQNLNHDAMYWYRQDPGQGLRLIYYSQIVNDFQKGDIAEGYSVSREKKESFPLTVTSAQKNPTAFYLCASSIRQQETQYFGPGTRLLVL.

This chain uses TRBV2 with TRBJ2-5; 10 nucleotides match TRBD1. The better agreement between TRBJ2-7 and the DNA end casts doubt on the J call. The CDR3 is 15 residues long. CDR1 SNHLY and CDR2 FYNNEI come from the germline V gene. The CDR3 DNA reads as TGTGCCAGCAGTGCGGACAGGGGGAGGGACTACGAGCAGTACTTC. This translates into CASSADRGRDYEQYF.

This clone is classed as medium-sized by frequency. The CDR3 reads CASSQNEMLNTDTQYF. In DNA form, the CDR3 reads TGTGCCAGCAGCCAAAATGAGATGCTAAACACAGATACGCAGTATTTT. The chain joins TRBV14 to TRBJ2-3; the D is unclear. The germline V gene encodes CDR1 SGHDN and CDR2 FVKESK. With 2 bases removed from V and 2 bases from J, the gap between germline ends came to 14 bases. The CDR3 runs 16 residues.

This chain connects TRBV5-6 to TRBJ1-5; possible D gene TRBD1, 6 bases. The germline V gene encodes CDR1 SGHDT and CDR2 YYEEEE. The CDR3 totals 15 residues. Trimming removed 3 bases from V and 6 bases from J, with 16 bases in between. The CDR3 sequence is CASSSGRQGTQPQHF. The DNA for the CDR3 is TGTGCCAGCAGCTCCGGCCGCCAGGGGACTCAGCCCCAGCATTTT.

The V call is TRBV2, the J call TRBJ1-3; D unclear. Trimming took 3 bases from V and 7 from J, leaving 22 bases between them. The germline CDR1 and CDR2 sequences are SNHLY and FYNNEI. The CDR3 spans 17 residues. CDR3 bases: TGTGCCAGCAGTGACACTCAGCGGACGGTTCTAGCGAACACCATATATTTT. Its translation is CASSDTQRTVLANTIYF.

This chain connects TRBV28 to TRBJ2-6, with 8 bases fitting TRBD1. Germline loops: CDR1 MDHEN, CDR2 SYDVKM. J gave up 4 bases and V 8 bases, and 7 bases lay outside the gene matches. The CDR3 spans 15 residues. The CDR3 bases are TGTGCCAGCGACAGGGGAACGGGGGGGGCCAACGTCCTGACTTTC. It translates to CASDRGTGGANVLTF.

The chain employs TRBV19 and TRBJ2-1; D call uncertain. Trimming removed 0 bases from V and 0 bases from J, with 6 bases in between. CDR1 and CDR2 from the germline V gene are LNHDA and SQIVND (reference sequence). The CDR3 sequence is 15 residues long. As DNA, the CDR3 is TGTGCCAGTAGTATAGAGGTACTCTCCTACAATGAGCAGTTCTTC. It translates to CASSIEVLSYNEQFF.

About this clone: The junction departs from germline at one end; a sequencing error may be responsible. The gene calls are TRBV7-7 and TRBJ2-7; D remains unclear. Germline V gives CDR1 SSHAT, CDR2 FNYEAQ (reference sequence). The CDR3 contains 13 residues. CDR3 region: CASSQAPRYEQYF. CDR3 sequence (DNA): TGTGCTAGCAGCCAGGCGCCCCGGTATGAGCAGTACTTC.

The chain uses TRBV28 and TRBJ2-3, with TRBD1 matching 7 bases. This CDR3 spans 15 amino acids. Germline V lookup: CDR1 MDHEN, CDR2 SYDVKM. Trimming cost V 6 bases and J 0 bases; bases outside gene matches: 6. The CDR3 is CASSFDRVSTDTQYF. The CDR3 DNA reads TGTGCCAGCAGCTTTGACAGGGTGAGCACAGATACGCAGTATTTT.

The chain employs TRBV4-1 and TRBJ1-1; possible D gene TRBD1, 6 bases. The V end was cut by 4 bases, the J end by 4 bases, with 19 bases between. Germline V gene data show CDR1 as MGHRA and CDR2 as YSYEKL. The CDR3 is made up of 16 amino acids. The CDR3 DNA reads TGCGCCAGCAGCCCCCGGTTGGGGGCGCCGAGCACTGAAGCTTTCTTT. Encoded protein: CASSPRLGAPSTEAFF.

The chain is built from TRBV5-4 and TRBJ2-3, with a tentative D call TRBD1 (6 bases). CDR1 and CDR2 (germline): SGHNT, YYREEE (reference sequence). The CDR3 consists of 15 residues. Trimming took off 4 bases at V and 2 bases at J, with 14 bases between the two ends. CDR3 coding DNA: TGTGCCAGCAGCCGGGCCGGGACATACACAGATACGCAGTATTTT. Its translation is CASSRAGTYTDTQYF.

The rearrangement joins TRBV27 to TRBJ1-1, with 9 bases identical to TRBD1. This CDR3 has 17 residues. V lost 5 bases, J lost 4 bases, and 14 bases stayed unmatched. The germline CDR1 and CDR2 sequences are MNHEY and SMNVEV (reference sequence). The CDR3 DNA is TGTGCCAGCAGTCCCCCACCAGGGACAGGGAGGGTCACTGAAGCTTTCTTT. Its translation: CASSPPPGTGRVTEAFF.

The chain links TRBV28 to TRBJ2-5; maybe TRBD1 (7 bases). The J call may be incorrect, as the DNA end agrees better with TRBJ2-7. Germline CDR1 MDHEN, CDR2 SYDVKM. The CDR3 spans 16 residues. The CDR3 region is CASSLGKAGGFYEQYF. As DNA, the CDR3 is TGTGCCAGCAGTTTGGGAAAGGCAGGGGGGTTCTACGAGCAGTACTTC.